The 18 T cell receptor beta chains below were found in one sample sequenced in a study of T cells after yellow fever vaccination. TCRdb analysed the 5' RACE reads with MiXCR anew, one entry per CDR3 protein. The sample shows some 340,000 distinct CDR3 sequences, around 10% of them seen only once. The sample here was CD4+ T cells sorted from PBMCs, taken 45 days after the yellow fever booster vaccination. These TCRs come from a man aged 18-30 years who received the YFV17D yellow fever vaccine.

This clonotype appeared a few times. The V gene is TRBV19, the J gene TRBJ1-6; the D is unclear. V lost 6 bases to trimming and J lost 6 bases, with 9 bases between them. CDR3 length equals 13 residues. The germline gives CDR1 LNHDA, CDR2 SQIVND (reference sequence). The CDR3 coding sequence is TGTGCCAGTAGCGGGCAGCCTAATTCACCCCTCCACTTT. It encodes CASSGQPNSPLHF.

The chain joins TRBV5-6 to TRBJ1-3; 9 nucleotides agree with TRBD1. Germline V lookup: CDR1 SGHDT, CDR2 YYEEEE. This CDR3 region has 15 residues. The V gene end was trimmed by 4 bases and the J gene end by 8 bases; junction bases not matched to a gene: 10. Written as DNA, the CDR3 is TGTGCCAGCAGCCACCGGACAGGGGTTGCGGACACCATATATTTT. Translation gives CASSHRTGVADTIYF.

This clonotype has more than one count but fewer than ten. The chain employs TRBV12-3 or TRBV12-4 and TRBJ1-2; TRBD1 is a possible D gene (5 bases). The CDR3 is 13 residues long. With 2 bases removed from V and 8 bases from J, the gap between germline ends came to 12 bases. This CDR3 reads CASSLRDVGGYTF. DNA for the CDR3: TGTGCCAGCAGTTTAAGGGACGTTGGAGGCTACACCTTC.

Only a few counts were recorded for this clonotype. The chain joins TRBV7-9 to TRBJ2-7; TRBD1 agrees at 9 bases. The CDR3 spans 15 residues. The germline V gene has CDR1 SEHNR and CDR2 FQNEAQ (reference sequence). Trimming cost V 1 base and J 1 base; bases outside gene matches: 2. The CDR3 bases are TGTGCCAGCAGCTTAGAGACAGGGGGATCCTACGAGCAGTACGTC. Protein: CASSLETGGSYEQYV.

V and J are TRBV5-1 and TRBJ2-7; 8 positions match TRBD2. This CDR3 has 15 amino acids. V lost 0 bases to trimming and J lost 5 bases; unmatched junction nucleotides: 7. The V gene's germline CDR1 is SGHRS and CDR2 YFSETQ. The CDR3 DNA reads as TGCGCCAGCAGCTTGGGGAGCGGGGGTGCCCACGAGCAGTACGTC. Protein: CASSLGSGGAHEQYV.

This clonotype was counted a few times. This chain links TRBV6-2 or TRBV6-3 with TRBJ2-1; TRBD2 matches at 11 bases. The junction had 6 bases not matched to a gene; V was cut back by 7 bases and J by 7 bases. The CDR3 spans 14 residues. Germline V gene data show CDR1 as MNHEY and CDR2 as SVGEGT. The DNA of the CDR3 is TGTGCCAGCATAAATAGCGGGGGGGCGAATGAGCAGTTCTTC. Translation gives CASINSGGANEQFF.

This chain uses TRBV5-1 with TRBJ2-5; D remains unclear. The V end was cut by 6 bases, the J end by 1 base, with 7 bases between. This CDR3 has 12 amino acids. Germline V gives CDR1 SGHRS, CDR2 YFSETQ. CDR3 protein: CASTRFQETQYF. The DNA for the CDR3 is TGCGCCAGCACACGATTCCAAGAGACCCAGTACTTC.

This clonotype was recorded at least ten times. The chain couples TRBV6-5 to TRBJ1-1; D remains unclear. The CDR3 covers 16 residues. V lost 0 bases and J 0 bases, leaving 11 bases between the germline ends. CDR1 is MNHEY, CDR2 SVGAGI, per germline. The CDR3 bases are TGTGCCAGCAGTTACTCCGCGGTGTCCATGAACACTGAAGCTTTCTTT. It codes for CASSYSAVSMNTEAFF.

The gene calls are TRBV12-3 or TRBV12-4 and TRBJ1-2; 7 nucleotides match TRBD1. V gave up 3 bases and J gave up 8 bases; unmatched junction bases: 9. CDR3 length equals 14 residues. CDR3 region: CASSFQGGRGGYTF. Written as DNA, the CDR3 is TGTGCCAGCAGTTTTCAGGGGGGGAGAGGAGGCTACACCTTC.

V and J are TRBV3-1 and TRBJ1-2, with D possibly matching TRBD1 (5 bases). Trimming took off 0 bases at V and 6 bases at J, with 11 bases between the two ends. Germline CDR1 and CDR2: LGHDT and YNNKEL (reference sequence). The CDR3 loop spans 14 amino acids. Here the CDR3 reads CASSQEAGGDGYTF. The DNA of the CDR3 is TGTGCCAGCAGCCAAGAAGCTGGGGGTGATGGCTACACCTTC.

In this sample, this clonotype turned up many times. The CDR3 region has the DNA TGCAGTGCCTACGACAGGAACGAGCAGTACTTC. Protein sequence: CSAYDRNEQYF. This rearrangement joins TRBV20-1 to TRBJ2-7; a possible D gene is TRBD1 (6 bases). V shed 6 bases and J shed 5 bases, with 11 bases lying between them. The CDR3 is made up of 11 amino acids. In germline, CDR1 is DFQATT, CDR2 SNEGSKA (reference sequence).

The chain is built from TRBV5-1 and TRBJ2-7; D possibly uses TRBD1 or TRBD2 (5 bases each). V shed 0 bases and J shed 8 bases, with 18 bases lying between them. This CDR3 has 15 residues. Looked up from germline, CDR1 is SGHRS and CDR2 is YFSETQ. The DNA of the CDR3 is TGCGCCAGCAGCTTGGCGGAGTTAGGCCGGGGCCAGCAGTACTTC. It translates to CASSLAELGRGQQYF.

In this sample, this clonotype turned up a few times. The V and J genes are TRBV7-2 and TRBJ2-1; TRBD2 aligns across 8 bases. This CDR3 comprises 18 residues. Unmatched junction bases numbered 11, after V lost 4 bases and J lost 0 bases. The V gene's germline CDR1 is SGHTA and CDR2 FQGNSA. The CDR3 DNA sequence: TGTGCCAGCAGCTACAGCCTAGCGGGTATCAGCTCCTACAATGAGCAGTTCTTC. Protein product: CASSYSLAGISSYNEQFF.

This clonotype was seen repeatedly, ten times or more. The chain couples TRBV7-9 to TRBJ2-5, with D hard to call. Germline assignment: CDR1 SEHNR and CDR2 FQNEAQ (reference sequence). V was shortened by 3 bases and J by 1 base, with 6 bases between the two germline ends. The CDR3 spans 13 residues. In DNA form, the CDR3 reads TGTGCCAGCAGCTTTAATCCCCAAGAGACCCAGTACTTC. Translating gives CASSFNPQETQYF. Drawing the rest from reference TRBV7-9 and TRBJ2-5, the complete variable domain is DTGVSQNPRHKITKRGQNVTFRCDPISEHNRLYWYRQTLGQGPEFLTYFQNEAQLEKSRLLSDRFSAERPKGSFSTLEIQRTEQGDSAMYLCASSFNPQETQYFGPGTRLLVL.

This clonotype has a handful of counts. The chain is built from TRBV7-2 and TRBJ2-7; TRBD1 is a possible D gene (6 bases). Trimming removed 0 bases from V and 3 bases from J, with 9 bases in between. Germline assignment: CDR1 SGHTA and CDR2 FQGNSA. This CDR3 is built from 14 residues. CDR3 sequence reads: CASSLATGIYEQYF. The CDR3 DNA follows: TGTGCCAGCAGCTTAGCGACAGGAATCTACGAGCAGTACTTC.

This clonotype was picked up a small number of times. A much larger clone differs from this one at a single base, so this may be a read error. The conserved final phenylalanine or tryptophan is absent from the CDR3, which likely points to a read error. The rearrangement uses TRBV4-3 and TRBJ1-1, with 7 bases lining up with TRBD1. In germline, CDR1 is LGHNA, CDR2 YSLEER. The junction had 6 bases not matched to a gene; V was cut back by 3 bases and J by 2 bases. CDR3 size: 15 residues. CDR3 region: CASSHPGQTNTEAFL. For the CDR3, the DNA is TGCGCCAGCAGCCACCCGGGACAGACAAACACTGAAGCTTTCTTA.

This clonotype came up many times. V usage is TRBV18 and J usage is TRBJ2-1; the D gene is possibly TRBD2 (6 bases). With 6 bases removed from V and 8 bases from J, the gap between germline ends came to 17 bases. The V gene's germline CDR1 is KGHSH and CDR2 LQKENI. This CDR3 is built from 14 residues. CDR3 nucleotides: TGTGCCAGCTCTCGAGACGGGGGTAACCATGAGCAGTTCTTC. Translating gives CASSRDGGNHEQFF. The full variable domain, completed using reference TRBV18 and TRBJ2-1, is NAGVMQNPRHLVRRRGQEARLRCSPMKGHSHVYWYRQLPEEGLKFMVYLQKENIIDESGMPKERFSAEFPKEGPSILRIQQVVRGDSAAYFCASSRDGGNHEQFFGPGTRLTVL.

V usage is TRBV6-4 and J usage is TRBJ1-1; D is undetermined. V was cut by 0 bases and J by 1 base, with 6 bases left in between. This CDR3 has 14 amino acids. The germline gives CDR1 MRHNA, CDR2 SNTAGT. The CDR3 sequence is CASSDSHKNTEAFF. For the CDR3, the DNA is TGTGCCAGCAGTGACTCGCACAAGAACACTGAAGCTTTCTTT.